This section outlines one TCR beta chain sequence together with its context. The data stem from a study of Ad26.COV2.S vaccination and SARS-CoV-2 variants. Generated by immunoSEQ multiplex PCR, the TCRdb table keeps only in-frame clones and is missing some. Seen here are roughly 300,000 clones, roughly 89% observed once, and the top ten hold just under 5%. The CDR3 contains 19 residues. V trimming: 2 bases; J trimming: 4 bases; junction bases outside the gene matches: 20. Looked up from germline, CDR1 is MDHEN and CDR2 is SYDVKM. Sample treatment: 15 to 20 received Ad26.COV2.S at low or high dose, single or two shots; 5 received placebo; per-sample allocation not given. Following the first vaccine or placebo injection, samples were taken on day 63.

This specimen consisted of peripheral blood, obtained in a trial of Ad26.COV2.S vaccine versus placebo. This rearrangement joins TRBV28 to TRBJ2-7; 7 nucleotides align to TRBD2. This TCR was recovered from a person between 18 and 65 years old who received the Ad26.COV2.S COVID-19 vaccine or a placebo. CDR3 coding DNA: TGTGCCAGCAGTTTAATCCGGGGGGAAGGGTCGTCGCTATTGTACGAGCAGTACTTC. Protein sequence: CASSLIRGEGSSLLYEQYF.